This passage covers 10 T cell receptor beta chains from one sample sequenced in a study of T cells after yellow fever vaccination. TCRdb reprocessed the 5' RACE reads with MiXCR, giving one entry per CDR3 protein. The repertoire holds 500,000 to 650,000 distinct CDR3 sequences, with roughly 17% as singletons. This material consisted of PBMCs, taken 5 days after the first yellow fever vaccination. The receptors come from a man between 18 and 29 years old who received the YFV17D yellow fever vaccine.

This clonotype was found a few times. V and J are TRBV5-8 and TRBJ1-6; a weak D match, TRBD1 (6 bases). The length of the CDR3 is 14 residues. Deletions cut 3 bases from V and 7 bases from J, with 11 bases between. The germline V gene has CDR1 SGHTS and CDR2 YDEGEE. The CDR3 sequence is CASSWEGGNSPLHF. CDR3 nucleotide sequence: TGTGCCAGCAGCTGGGAGGGGGGCAATTCACCCCTCCACTTT.

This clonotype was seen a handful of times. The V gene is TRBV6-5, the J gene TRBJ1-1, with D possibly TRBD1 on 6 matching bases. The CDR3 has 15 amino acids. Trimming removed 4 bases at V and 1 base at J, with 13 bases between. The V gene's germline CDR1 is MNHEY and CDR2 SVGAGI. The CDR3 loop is CASSFEDSRNTEAFF. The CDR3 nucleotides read TGTGCCAGCAGTTTTGAGGACAGTCGGAACACTGAAGCTTTCTTT.

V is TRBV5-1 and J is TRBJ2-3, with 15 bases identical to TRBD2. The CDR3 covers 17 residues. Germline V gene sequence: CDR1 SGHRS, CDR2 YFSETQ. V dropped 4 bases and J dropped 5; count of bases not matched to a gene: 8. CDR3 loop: CASSAWTSGGARDTQYF. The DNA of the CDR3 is TGCGCCAGCAGCGCCTGGACTAGCGGGGGGGCTAGAGATACGCAGTATTTT.

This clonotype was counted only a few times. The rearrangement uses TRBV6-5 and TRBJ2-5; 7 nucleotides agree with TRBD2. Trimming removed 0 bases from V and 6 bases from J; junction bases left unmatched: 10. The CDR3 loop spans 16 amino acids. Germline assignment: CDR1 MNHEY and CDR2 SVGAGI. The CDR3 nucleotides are TGTGCCAGCAGTTACTCGCCCACTAGCGAGAGACAGACCCAGTACTTC. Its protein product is CASSYSPTSERQTQYF.

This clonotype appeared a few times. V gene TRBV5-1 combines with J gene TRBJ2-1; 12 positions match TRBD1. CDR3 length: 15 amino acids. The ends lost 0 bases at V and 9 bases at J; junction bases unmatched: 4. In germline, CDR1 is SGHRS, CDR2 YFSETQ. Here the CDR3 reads CASSLAGQGAGEQFF. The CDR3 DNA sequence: TGCGCCAGCAGCTTGGCGGGACAGGGGGCTGGTGAGCAGTTCTTC.

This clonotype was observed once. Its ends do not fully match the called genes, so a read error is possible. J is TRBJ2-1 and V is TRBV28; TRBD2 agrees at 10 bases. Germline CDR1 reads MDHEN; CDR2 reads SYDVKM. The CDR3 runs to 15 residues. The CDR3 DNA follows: TGTGCCGGCAGGCAGGGACTAGCGAAGTACAATGAGCAGTTCTTC. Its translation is CAGRQGLAKYNEQFF.

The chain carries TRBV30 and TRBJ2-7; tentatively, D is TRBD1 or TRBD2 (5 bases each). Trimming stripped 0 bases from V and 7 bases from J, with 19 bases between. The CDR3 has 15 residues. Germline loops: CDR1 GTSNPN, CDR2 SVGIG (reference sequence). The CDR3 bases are TGTGCCTGGAGTGTTCTAAGAGTTCCGGGGCGGGAGCAGTACTTC. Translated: CAWSVLRVPGREQYF.

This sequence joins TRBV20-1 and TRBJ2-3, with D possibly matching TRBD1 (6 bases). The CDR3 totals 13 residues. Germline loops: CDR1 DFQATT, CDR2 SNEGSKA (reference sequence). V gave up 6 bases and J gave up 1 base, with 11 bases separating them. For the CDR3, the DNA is TGCAGTGCGTGGACAGACCGCACAGATACGCAGTATTTT. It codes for CSAWTDRTDTQYF.

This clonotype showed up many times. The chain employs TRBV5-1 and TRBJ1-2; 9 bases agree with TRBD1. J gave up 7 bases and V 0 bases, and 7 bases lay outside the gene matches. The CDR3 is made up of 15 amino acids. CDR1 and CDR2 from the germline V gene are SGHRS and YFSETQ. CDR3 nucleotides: TGCGCCAGCAGCTTGGAACAGGGGGCGGCTCGTGGCTACACCTTC. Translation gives CASSLEQGAARGYTF.

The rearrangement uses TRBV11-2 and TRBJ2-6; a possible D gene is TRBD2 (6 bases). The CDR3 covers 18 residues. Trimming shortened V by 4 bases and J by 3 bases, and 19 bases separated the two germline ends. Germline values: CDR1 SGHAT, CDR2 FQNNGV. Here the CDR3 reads CASSSTGTGVFGANVLTF. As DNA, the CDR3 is TGTGCCAGCAGCTCAACCGGGACGGGGGTCTTTGGGGCCAACGTCCTGACTTTC.